These 32 T cell receptor beta chains were all obtained from the same sample, sequenced in a study of T cells in pancreatic ductal adenocarcinoma. Surgery without prior neoadjuvant therapy was the treatment of the selected pancreatic ductal adenocarcinoma patients. Libraries were prepared by immunoSEQ multiplex PCR; TCRdb keeps only in-frame clonotypes and omits some of them. The sample has 2,000 to 2,500 clones, roughly 84% seen once. Sequencing input: pancreatic tumor tissue. The receptors here all came from a human donor with pancreatic ductal adenocarcinoma.

The V call is TRBV28, the J call TRBJ1-5; 8 nucleotides match TRBD1. CDR3 length: 18 amino acids. Trimming took 7 bases from V and 2 from J; bases not matched to a gene: 16. The germline V gene has CDR1 MDHEN and CDR2 SYDVKM. DNA of the CDR3: TGTGCCAGCAATCCCCCCCGGACAGGGATGAAAGGCAATCAGCCCCAGCATTTT. Translating gives CASNPPRTGMKGNQPQHF. The full variable domain, with the rest looked up from reference TRBV28 and TRBJ1-5, is DVKVTQSSRYLVKRTGEKVFLECVQDMDHENMFWYRQDPGLGLRLIYFSYDVKMKEKGDIPEGYSVSREKKERFSLILESASTNQTSMYLCASNPPRTGMKGNQPQHFGDGTRLSIL.

This chain links TRBV5-4 with TRBJ2-2; D uncertain. The ends were cut back, 3 bases at V and 4 bases at J, with 13 bases in the middle. The CDR3 spans 15 residues. The germline CDR1 and CDR2 sequences are SGHNT and YYREEE (reference sequence). CDR3: CASSYGVPSTGELFF. CDR3 nucleotide sequence: TGTGCCAGCAGCTATGGAGTTCCCTCCACCGGGGAGCTGTTTTTT.

This clone was seen a single time. The V and J genes are TRBV28 and TRBJ1-5; 10 nucleotides match TRBD1. The J segment lost 5 bases and the V segment lost 2 bases, leaving 0 bases of the junction unmatched. The CDR3 has 14 residues. Germline CDR1 MDHEN, CDR2 SYDVKM. CDR3 loop: CASSLGQGDQPQHF. CDR3 nucleotide sequence: TGTGCCAGCAGTTTAGGACAGGGGGATCAGCCCCAGCATTTT.

The chain links TRBV30 to TRBJ2-1, with D uncertain. Germline CDR1 GTSNPN, CDR2 SVGIG (reference sequence). The CDR3 extends over 12 amino acids. Trimming removed 3 bases at V and 10 bases at J, with 13 bases between. CDR3 coding DNA: TGTGCCTGGAGACGCCGAGCGACCGAGCAGTTCTTC. Translating gives CAWRRRATEQFF.

This clone was detected once. The chain combines TRBV11-2 with TRBJ2-3; 8 bases agree with TRBD1. The ends lost 4 bases at V and 2 bases at J; junction bases unmatched: 8. Per germline, CDR1 SGHAT and CDR2 FQNNGV. The CDR3 has 16 residues. The CDR3, as DNA: TGTGCCAGCAGCTATAACAGGGGGTTTTCCACAGATACGCAGTATTTT. It is translated as CASSYNRGFSTDTQYF.

This sequence joins TRBV5-1 and TRBJ2-3, with 9 bases aligning to TRBD2. V trimming: 4 bases; J trimming: 5 bases; junction bases outside the gene matches: 14. Germline values: CDR1 SGHRS, CDR2 YFSETQ. The CDR3 spans 17 residues. CDR3 in DNA: TGCGCCAGCAGCCAAAGCCGAGCGGGAGCGGGAGGAGATACGCAGTATTTT. Protein sequence: CASSQSRAGAGGDTQYF.

The chain is built from TRBV2 and TRBJ2-7, with D possibly TRBD2 on 5 matching bases. The CDR3 totals 14 residues. The germline gives CDR1 SNHLY, CDR2 FYNNEI. The V end was cut by 2 bases, the J end by 3 bases, with 11 bases between. Here the CDR3 DNA reads TGTGCCAGCAGTGAAAATCCGGGAAACTACGAGCAGTACTTC. Protein sequence: CASSENPGNYEQYF.

V usage is TRBV18 and J usage is TRBJ2-5; D is perhaps TRBD1 (5 bases). V dropped 5 bases and J dropped 3 bases, with 13 bases sitting between them. The germline V gene encodes CDR1 KGHSH and CDR2 LQKENI. The CDR3 totals 14 residues. CDR3: CASSSRGREETQYF. In nucleotides, the CDR3 is TGTGCCAGCTCATCGAGAGGCAGGGAAGAGACCCAGTACTTC.

This chain joins TRBV6-6 and TRBJ2-3; D call uncertain. This CDR3 contains 12 residues. Trimming stripped 5 bases from V and 3 bases from J, with 6 bases between. CDR1 and CDR2 from the germline V gene are MNHNY and SVGAGI (reference sequence). The CDR3 protein is CASSPQTDTQYF. Written as DNA, the CDR3 is TGTGCCAGCAGTCCCCAGACAGATACGCAGTATTTT.

The chain couples TRBV30 to TRBJ2-1, with TRBD2 identical over 9 bases. The CDR3 is 13 amino acids. CDR1 is GTSNPN, CDR2 SVGIG, per germline (reference sequence). The J segment lost 9 bases and the V segment lost 6 bases, leaving 9 bases of the junction unmatched. CDR3 sequence reads: CACPAGGPGEQFF. In DNA form, the CDR3 reads TGTGCCTGTCCTGCGGGAGGGCCGGGTGAGCAGTTCTTC.

The chain employs TRBV5-5 and TRBJ2-3; 7 nucleotides agree with TRBD2. The CDR3 has 17 residues. Germline-derived CDR1 and CDR2 are SGHKS and YYEKEE (reference sequence). V lost 2 bases, J lost 0 bases, and 9 bases stayed unmatched. The DNA for the CDR3 is TGTGCCAGCAGCTTACGATCGGCTAGCGGTAGCACAGATACGCAGTATTTT. Its protein product is CASSLRSASGSTDTQYF.

The CDR3 DNA sequence: TGTGCCAGCAGTCGACTCGGGGGAGGTGAAGCTTTCTTT. It codes for CASSRLGGGEAFF. The J gene is TRBJ1-1, the V gene TRBV6-5, with D maybe TRBD1 (5 bases). CDR3 length equals 13 residues. Germline V gene sequence: CDR1 MNHEY, CDR2 SVGAGI. V lost 5 bases and J lost 7, with 14 bases in between.

V and J are TRBV16 and TRBJ2-6; no clear D. V lost 3 bases, J lost 2 bases, and 11 bases lay in between. The germline V gene has CDR1 KGHSY and CDR2 FQNENV. This CDR3 region has 16 residues. CDR3 sequence reads: CASSHNSVAGANVLTF. CDR3 coding DNA: TGTGCCAGCAGCCATAACAGTGTGGCTGGGGCCAACGTCCTGACTTTC.

This chain connects TRBV29-1 to TRBJ2-2; perhaps TRBD1 as D (6 bases). Germline lookup yields CDR1 SQVTM and CDR2 ANQGSEA. The CDR3 totals 14 residues. The V end was cut by 1 base, the J end by 2 bases, with 8 bases between. CDR3 sequence reads: CSVEGQANTGELFF. Here the CDR3 DNA reads TGCAGCGTTGAAGGACAGGCTAACACCGGGGAGCTGTTTTTT.

The V call is TRBV27, the J call TRBJ2-1; 14 bases map to TRBD2. V shed 0 bases, J shed 8 bases, and the junction held 3 bases outside the gene matches. CDR3 length: 16 residues. Germline values: CDR1 MNHEY, CDR2 SMNVEV (reference sequence). CDR3 sequence: CASSLSGLAGADEQFF. In DNA, the CDR3 is TGTGCCAGCAGTTTATCGGGACTAGCGGGAGCGGATGAGCAGTTCTTC.

By proportion, this clone is large. The chain couples TRBV27 to TRBJ2-1, with 11 bases lining up with TRBD2. CDR1 MNHEY and CDR2 SMNVEV come from the germline V gene (reference sequence). The length of the CDR3 is 16 residues. With 2 bases clipped from V and 7 bases from J, the junction kept 7 bases outside the gene matches. The CDR3: CASSLRMTSGMNEQFF. The CDR3 DNA reads as TGTGCCAGCAGTTTAAGGATGACTAGCGGGATGAATGAGCAGTTCTTC.

The chain has TRBV7-2 and TRBJ2-1; tentatively, D is TRBD2 (6 bases). Germline V gene data show CDR1 as SGHTA and CDR2 as FQGNSA. Trimming stripped 0 bases from V and 2 bases from J, with 14 bases between. CDR3 length: 17 residues. DNA for the CDR3: TGTGCCAGCAGCTTAGCCCTCCGGGACTCGACCTACAATGAGCAGTTCTTC. The encoded protein is CASSLALRDSTYNEQFF.

The DNA for the CDR3 is TGTGCCAGCAACAAAAACTATGGCTACACCTTC. It is translated as CASNKNYGYTF. This chain connects TRBV28 to TRBJ1-2; D is unclear. Trimming cost V 7 bases and J 2 bases, with 5 bases left between them. This CDR3 comprises 11 residues. Germline values: CDR1 MDHEN, CDR2 SYDVKM.

The chain links TRBV19 to TRBJ1-5; D ambiguous. Germline CDR1 is LNHDA and CDR2 is SQIVND (reference sequence). This CDR3 contains 15 residues. The germline V and J ends were trimmed by 1 base and 3 bases, with 10 bases remaining between them. This CDR3 is CASSIGAPINQPQHF. The DNA of the CDR3 is TGTGCCAGTAGTATAGGGGCTCCGATCAATCAGCCCCAGCATTTT.

The J gene is TRBJ2-2, the V gene TRBV5-1; TRBD2 matches at 10 bases. This CDR3 is built from 16 residues. V lost 6 bases and J lost 7; bases outside the gene matches: 12. CDR1 is SGHRS and CDR2 is YFSETQ in the germline V gene. The CDR3 bases are TGCGCCAGCACCTCGACGATAGCGGGAGGTGTCGGGGAGCTGTTTTTT. Amino acids: CASTSTIAGGVGELFF.

The chain joins TRBV18 to TRBJ1-2; D possibly corresponds to TRBD1 (5 bases). Germline V gene data show CDR1 as KGHSH and CDR2 as LQKENI. V was clipped by 3 bases and J by 4 bases, with 12 bases between them. The CDR3 totals 14 residues. The CDR3 DNA reads as TGTGCCAGCTCACCGCGGGACTCGATCTATGGCTACACCTTC. Its protein is CASSPRDSIYGYTF.

The chain recombines TRBV5-1 with TRBJ2-2; D is perhaps TRBD2 (5 bases). Trimming stripped 6 bases from V and 2 bases from J, with 11 bases between. Germline V gene data show CDR1 as SGHRS and CDR2 as YFSETQ. The CDR3 spans 14 residues. CDR3 DNA sequence: TGCGCCAGCAAGCGGACGGAAAACACCGGGGAGCTGTTTTTT. It codes for CASKRTENTGELFF.

This clone has a handful of counts. This chain uses TRBV6-6 with TRBJ1-1; 7 bases agree with TRBD1. V trimming: 6 bases; J trimming: 0 bases; junction bases outside the gene matches: 4. Germline lookup yields CDR1 MNHNY and CDR2 SVGAGI (reference sequence). The CDR3 totals 14 residues. Written as DNA, the CDR3 is TGTGCCAGCAGGAGGACAGGCGTGAACACTGAAGCTTTCTTT. It yields the protein CASRRTGVNTEAFF.

A word on this clone: Additional DNA sequences in this sample encode the identical CDR3. V and J are TRBV9 and TRBJ2-7; maybe TRBD2 (6 bases). V lost 3 bases and J lost 0, with 10 bases in between. In germline, CDR1 is SGDLS, CDR2 YYNGEE. This CDR3 region has 14 residues. The DNA for the CDR3 is TGTGCCAGCAGCGCGAGGACTAACTCCTACGAGCAGTACTTC. Amino acids: CASSARTNSYEQYF.

This clone is a singleton in its sample. The chain recombines TRBV7-9 with TRBJ1-5; D unresolved. The V end lost 4 bases, the J end lost 6 bases, and 10 bases lay between the germline ends. This CDR3 has 13 amino acids. Looked up from germline, CDR1 is SEHNR and CDR2 is FQNEAQ (reference sequence). The CDR3: CASSSNPTQPQHF. CDR3 sequence (DNA): TGTGCCAGCAGCTCTAATCCAACTCAGCCCCAGCATTTT.

The chain has TRBV27 and TRBJ2-1; possibly TRBD2 for D (5 bases). Germline V lookup: CDR1 MNHEY, CDR2 SMNVEV (reference sequence). The length of the CDR3 is 13 residues. V lost 2 bases and J lost 9, with 11 bases in between. The CDR3 DNA follows: TGTGCCAGCAGTTTAATAAACGAGGGTGAGCAGTTCTTC. This translates into CASSLINEGEQFF.

To note about this clone: One end of the junction varies from germline; a read error may be responsible. This sample includes further DNA sequences coding for the same CDR3. This rearrangement joins TRBV9 to TRBJ2-2; a possible D gene is TRBD1 (6 bases). Germline CDR1 reads SGDLS; CDR2 reads YYNGEE. CDR3 size: 13 residues. The CDR3 coding sequence is TGTGCCAGCACTAGGGGGAACACCGGAGAGCTGTTTTTT. It translates to CASTRGNTGELFF.

This chain uses TRBV7-2 with TRBJ1-2; D is uncertain. V was shortened by 0 bases and J by 7 bases, with 15 bases between the two germline ends. The CDR3 is 15 residues long. Germline CDR1 is SGHTA and CDR2 is FQGNSA. The CDR3 DNA sequence: TGTGCCAGCAGCTTAGCCACAGCATGGTTTGGTGGCTACACCTTC. This encodes CASSLATAWFGGYTF.

V usage is TRBV7-2 and J usage is TRBJ2-2, with D perhaps TRBD1 (5 bases). This CDR3 comprises 14 residues. Germline CDR1 reads SGHTA; CDR2 reads FQGNSA. The germline V and J ends were trimmed by 2 bases and 4 bases, with 8 bases remaining between them. The CDR3 sequence: CASSLQGITGELFF. The CDR3 DNA is TGTGCCAGCAGCTTACAGGGAATCACCGGGGAGCTGTTTTTT.

The V call is TRBV5-1, the J call TRBJ2-3, with D unclear. The CDR3 is made up of 14 amino acids. The V gene lost 0 bases and the J gene lost 5 bases, with 10 bases spanning the gap. Germline CDR1 and CDR2: SGHRS and YFSETQ. The CDR3 coding sequence is TGCGCCAGCAGCTTGGCCCCGGGTGGAGATACGCAGTATTTT. Its protein product is CASSLAPGGDTQYF.

This clone has just a few counts. The chain recombines TRBV4-2 with TRBJ2-7, with TRBD1 matching 10 bases. V lost 0 bases and J lost 4; bases outside the gene matches: 3. Germline V CDR1 and CDR2: LGHNA, YNFKEQ. This CDR3 has 15 amino acids. CDR3 sequence: CASSQDEGQGYEQYF. CDR3 nucleotide sequence: TGTGCCAGCAGCCAAGATGAGGGACAGGGGTACGAGCAGTACTTC.

This chain joins TRBV5-1 and TRBJ2-1; TRBD2 agrees at 9 bases. V trimming: 7 bases; J trimming: 10 bases; junction bases outside the gene matches: 9. This CDR3 has 13 residues. CDR1 SGHRS and CDR2 YFSETQ come from the germline V gene. CDR3 sequence: CASGSGSHREQFF. CDR3 in DNA: TGCGCCAGCGGTAGCGGGAGTCACCGCGAGCAGTTCTTC. The full variable domain, in which reference TRBV5-1 and TRBJ2-1 provide the parts outside the CDR3, is KAGVTQTPRYLIKTRGQQVTLSCSPISGHRSVSWYQQTPGQGLQFLFEYFSETQRNKGNFPGRFSGRQFSNSRSEMNVSTLELGDSALYLCASGSGSHREQFFGPGTRLTVL.